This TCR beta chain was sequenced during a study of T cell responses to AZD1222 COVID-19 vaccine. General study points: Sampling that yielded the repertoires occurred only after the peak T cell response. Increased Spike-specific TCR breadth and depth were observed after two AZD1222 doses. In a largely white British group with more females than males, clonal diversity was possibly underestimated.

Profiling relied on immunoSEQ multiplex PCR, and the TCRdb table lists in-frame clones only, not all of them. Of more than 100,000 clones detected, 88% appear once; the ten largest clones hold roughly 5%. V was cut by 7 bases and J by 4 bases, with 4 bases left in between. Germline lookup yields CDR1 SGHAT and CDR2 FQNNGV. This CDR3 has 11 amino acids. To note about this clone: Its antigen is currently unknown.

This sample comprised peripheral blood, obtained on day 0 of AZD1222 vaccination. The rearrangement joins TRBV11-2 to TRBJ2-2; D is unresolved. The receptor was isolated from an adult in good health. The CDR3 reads CASTITGELFF. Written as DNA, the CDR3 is TGTGCCAGCACCATCACCGGGGAGCTGTTTTTT.